This entry describes one T cell receptor beta chain. The source of the sample is a study of T cells in tumors after PD-1 blockade. Whole-study context: Either cemiplimab 350 mg every 2 weeks or pembrolizumab 200 mg every 3 weeks was given. Blood samples averaged around 100,000 templates (range roughly 24,679-270,000) and roughly 39,000 unique clonotypes.

The V gene's germline CDR1 is GTSNPN and CDR2 SVGIG (reference sequence). Trimming took off 3 bases at V and 1 base at J, with 18 bases between the two ends. This CDR3 has 16 amino acids. Data came from immunoSEQ multiplex PCR; TCRdb stores just in-frame clones and leaves some out. The table lists under 40,000 clones, 73% of them singletons. The receptor was derived from a human donor with basal cell carcinoma. The V and J genes are TRBV30 and TRBJ1-2; D possibly corresponds to TRBD1 (5 bases). The sample in question was PBMCs, obtained after anti-PD-1 treatment. The CDR3 loop is CAWRRLQGGSNYGYTF. The CDR3 DNA follows: TGTGCCTGGAGACGGTTGCAGGGAGGAAGTAACTATGGCTACACCTTC.